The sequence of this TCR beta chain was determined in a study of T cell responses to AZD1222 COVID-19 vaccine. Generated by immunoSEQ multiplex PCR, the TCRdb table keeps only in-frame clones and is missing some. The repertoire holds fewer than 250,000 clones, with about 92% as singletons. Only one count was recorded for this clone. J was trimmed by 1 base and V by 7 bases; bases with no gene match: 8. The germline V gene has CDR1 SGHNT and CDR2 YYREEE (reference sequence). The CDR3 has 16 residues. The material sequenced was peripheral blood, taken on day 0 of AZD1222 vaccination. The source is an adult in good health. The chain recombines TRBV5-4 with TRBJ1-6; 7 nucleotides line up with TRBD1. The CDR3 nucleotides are TGTGCCAGCGCCAAACAGGGGAGGTCCTATAATTCACCCCTCCACTTT. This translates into CASAKQGRSYNSPLHF.